The sequence of this T cell receptor beta chain was determined in a study of blood T cell repertoires in COVID-19. Trimming pared 5 bases from V and 7 bases from J, leaving 18 bases between. Germline lookup yields CDR1 MNHNY and CDR2 SVGAGI (reference sequence). The CDR3 covers 15 residues. The assay was immunoSEQ multiplex PCR, and TCRdb's table has in-frame clones only and misses some. This sample has fewer than 80,000 clones; more than 80% occur once, and the top ten carry 2%. This clone was seen many times. The rearrangement links TRBV6-6 to TRBJ1-5; a weak D match, TRBD1 (6 bases). The sequencing input was peripheral blood. The sequence came from a young man with acute or convalescent COVID-19. CDR3 DNA sequence: TGTGCCAGCAGTCCCAGGGGTGAGATGTTACAGCCCCAGCATTTT. Encoded protein: CASSPRGEMLQPQHF.